This T cell receptor (beta chain) originates from a study of blood T cell repertoires in COVID-19. The junction had 13 bases not matched to a gene; V was cut back by 5 bases and J by 7 bases. Germline loops: CDR1 LGHNT, CDR2 FRNRAP. The length of the CDR3 is 18 residues. The protocol was immunoSEQ multiplex PCR, while the TCRdb copy is restricted to in-frame clones and leaves out a portion. The data contain about 39,000 clones, 80% to 90% of them seen just once; the ten biggest clones take up about 9.1%. The sequenced sample was peripheral blood. The TCR sequence derives from a man aged 55-75 years in a cohort sampled during active COVID-19. This chain links TRBV12-5 with TRBJ2-5; 16 nucleotides match TRBD2. The CDR3 here is CASGLSLGTSGRGVTQYF. The CDR3 coding sequence is TGTGCTAGTGGTCTTAGTCTCGGGACTAGCGGGAGGGGGGTGACCCAGTACTTC.